This passage covers 20 T cell receptor beta chains from one sample sequenced in a study of beta chain features in type 1 diabetes. Study-level findings and limits: Patients with Type 1 diabetes showed moderately but significantly shorter TCRB CDR3s in all four CD4+ subsets.

Reverse transcribing all isolated RNA meant expressed TCRB transcripts were sequenced. Sequenced by immunoSEQ multiplex PCR; TCRdb stores in-frame clones only, minus some. The profile shows 300,000 to 350,000 clones, roughly 14% of them singletons. The antigens of these receptors remain unknown. Sequenced input: naive CD4+ T cells from blood. The receptors originated from a woman in her late teens or twenties with type 1 diabetes.

CDR3 sequence reads: CASSNDRGKETQYF. CDR3 nucleotides: TGTGCCAGCAGTAACGACAGGGGCAAAGAGACCCAGTACTTC. The rearrangement uses TRBV2 and TRBJ2-5; 8 bases map to TRBD1. Looked up from germline, CDR1 is SNHLY and CDR2 is FYNNEI. The CDR3 covers 14 residues. V trimming: 5 bases; J trimming: 3 bases; junction bases outside the gene matches: 5.

This clone has a handful of counts. The chain joins TRBV19 to TRBJ2-3, with 11 bases matching TRBD2. Germline V CDR1 and CDR2: LNHDA, SQIVND (reference sequence). This CDR3 spans 17 amino acids. Germline trimming cut 6 bases from V and 5 bases from J; bases unmatched to any gene: 13. The DNA for the CDR3 is TGTGCCAGTAGAGCAATGAGACTAGCGGGACGGGTAGATACGCAGTATTTT. Its protein is CASRAMRLAGRVDTQYF.

The V call is TRBV23-1, the J call TRBJ1-1; a possible D gene is TRBD1 (6 bases). TRBV23-1 is recorded as an ORF, its role being uncertain. Trimming took 9 bases from V and 6 from J, leaving 17 bases between them. The length of the CDR3 is 13 residues. The CDR3 loop reads CARAGTSESEAFF. CDR3 coding DNA: TGCGCCAGAGCCGGGACAAGTGAATCTGAAGCTTTCTTT.

V is TRBV18 and J is TRBJ2-1; perhaps TRBD2 as D (6 bases). Germline assignment: CDR1 KGHSH and CDR2 LQKENI. V was clipped by 8 bases and J by 0 bases, with 14 bases between them. The CDR3 has 15 amino acids. The CDR3: CASQSVGGSYNEQFF. In DNA form, the CDR3 reads TGTGCCAGCCAAAGCGTGGGGGGCTCCTACAATGAGCAGTTCTTC.

This chain links TRBV25-1 with TRBJ2-7; D is undetermined. The CDR3 is 15 residues long. Trimming removed 6 bases from V and 2 bases from J, with 17 bases in between. Germline values: CDR1 MGHDK, CDR2 SYGVNS. CDR3 in amino acids: CASRDDKATPYEQYF. Here the CDR3 DNA reads TGTGCCAGCAGGGATGACAAGGCGACCCCCTACGAGCAGTACTTC.

This clone came up a few times. This chain links TRBV11-2 with TRBJ2-3, with D hard to call. Germline lookup yields CDR1 SGHAT and CDR2 FQNNGV. The CDR3 covers 15 residues. Between the trimmed V and J ends, which lost 5 bases and 3 bases, there was a span of 15 bases. For the CDR3, the DNA is TGTGCCAGCAGCGCTCGTCACGCCGGGACAGATACGCAGTATTTT. Its translation is CASSARHAGTDTQYF.

J is TRBJ1-1 and V is TRBV7-6, with D maybe TRBD1 (5 bases). This CDR3 has 15 residues. V dropped 1 base and J dropped 1 base, with 10 bases sitting between them. CDR1 is SGHVS, CDR2 FNYEAQ, per germline. In DNA form, the CDR3 reads TGTGCCAGCAGCTTAGAGGCAGGGAAGAACACTGAAGCTTTCTTT. Its protein product is CASSLEAGKNTEAFF. Full variable domain (missing parts from reference TRBV7-6 and TRBJ1-1): GAGVSQSPRYKVTKRGQDVALRCDPISGHVSLYWYRQALGQGPEFLTYFNYEAQQDKSGLPNDRFSAERPEGSISTLTIQRTEQRDSAMYRCASSLEAGKNTEAFFGQGTRLTVV.

The table lists this clone with a few counts. V and J are TRBV18 and TRBJ2-7; TRBD1 agrees at 11 bases. This CDR3 region has 15 residues. The germline V gene encodes CDR1 KGHSH and CDR2 LQKENI. The V segment lost 3 bases and the J segment 1 base; nucleotides outside the gene matches: 2. The CDR3 loop reads CASSPGQGGSYEQYV. As DNA, the CDR3 is TGTGCCAGCTCACCGGGACAGGGGGGTTCCTACGAGCAGTACGTC.

The chain employs TRBV5-1 and TRBJ2-5, with D uncertain. V was pared by 0 bases and J by 1 base, with 7 bases between. Germline V gene lookup returns CDR1 SGHRS and CDR2 YFSETQ. This CDR3 contains 14 residues. CDR3 sequence reads: CASSLGQIQETQYF. CDR3 DNA: TGCGCCAGCAGCTTGGGGCAGATCCAAGAGACCCAGTACTTC.

CDR3 protein: CASSFSRSYTDTQYF. The CDR3 nucleotides are TGTGCCAGCAGCTTCTCGCGGAGCTACACAGATACGCAGTATTTT. The chain couples TRBV11-3 to TRBJ2-3; the D is unclear. The CDR3 runs 15 residues. V lost 3 bases and J 2 bases, leaving 12 bases between the germline ends. The germline V gene encodes CDR1 SGHNT and CDR2 YENEEA. Full variable domain (missing parts from reference TRBV11-3 and TRBJ2-3): EAGVVQSPRYKIIEKKQPVAFWCNPISGHNTLYWYLQNLGQGPELLIRYENEEAVDDSQLPKDRFSAERLKGVDSTLKIQPAELGDSAVYLCASSFSRSYTDTQYFGPGTRLTVL.

Notes on this clone: Other DNA sequences of this sample code for an identical CDR3. The V and J genes are TRBV30 and TRBJ1-4; D gene ambiguous. Trimming took off 0 bases at V and 8 bases at J, with 4 bases between the two ends. CDR1 GTSNPN and CDR2 SVGIG come from the germline V gene (reference sequence). The CDR3 contains 11 residues. The CDR3 coding sequence is TGTGCCTGGAGTGTGGAGGAAAAACTGTTTTTT. Its protein is CAWSVEEKLFF.

The chain links TRBV7-9 to TRBJ1-5; D is perhaps TRBD1 (5 bases). Trimming shortened V by 3 bases and J by 4 bases, and 13 bases separated the two germline ends. The length of the CDR3 is 15 residues. Germline V lookup: CDR1 SEHNR, CDR2 FQNEAQ (reference sequence). For the CDR3, the DNA is TGTGCCAGCAGCTTGGGGAGGGACGTTAATCAGCCCCAGCATTTT. This sequence encodes CASSLGRDVNQPQHF. The full variable domain, with the rest looked up from reference TRBV7-9 and TRBJ1-5, is DTGVSQNPRHKITKRGQNVTFRCDPISEHNRLYWYRQTLGQGPEFLTYFQNEAQLEKSRLLSDRFSAERPKGSFSTLEIQRTEQGDSAMYLCASSLGRDVNQPQHFGDGTRLSIL.

The chain uses TRBV30 and TRBJ1-2; 8 nucleotides agree with TRBD1. The trim removed 2 bases at V and 7 bases at J, leaving 9 bases unmatched. The CDR3 covers 14 residues. The germline gives CDR1 GTSNPN, CDR2 SVGIG (reference sequence). The CDR3 is CAWSTWGQATGYTF. In DNA form, the CDR3 reads TGTGCCTGGAGTACATGGGGACAGGCAACTGGCTACACCTTC.

V is TRBV4-2 and J is TRBJ1-5; D might be TRBD1 (5 bases). CDR3 length: 19 residues. CDR1 and CDR2 (germline): LGHNA, YNFKEQ. V lost 3 bases to trimming and J lost 4 bases, with 25 bases between them. For the CDR3, the DNA is TGTGCCAGCAGCCACTCTGCAGGTCTGGCGGGGCGCGAAAATCAGCCCCAGCATTTT. Translating gives CASSHSAGLAGRENQPQHF.

In its sample, this clone was seen a few times. The CDR3 region is CASSFSGGTYNEQFF. In DNA, the CDR3 is TGCGCCAGCAGCTTTAGCGGGGGTACCTACAATGAGCAGTTCTTC. The chain is built from TRBV5-1 and TRBJ2-1, with 9 bases aligning to TRBD2. Germline-derived CDR1 and CDR2 are SGHRS and YFSETQ. V was pared by 2 bases and J by 2 bases, with 2 bases of the junction left unmatched. The CDR3 has 15 amino acids.

This clone was seen a few times. This chain uses TRBV15 with TRBJ1-2; maybe TRBD1 (5 bases). Trimming shortened V by 0 bases and J by 13 bases, and 15 bases separated the two germline ends. Germline V CDR1 and CDR2: LNHNV, YYDKDF (reference sequence). This CDR3 is 13 amino acids long. The CDR3 region is CATSRDTGNRLTF. In nucleotides, the CDR3 is TGTGCCACCAGCAGAGATACAGGAAATCGTCTCACCTTC.

This clone was seen only a few times. The chain couples TRBV28 to TRBJ2-7; 7 bases line up with TRBD1. The CDR3 runs 14 residues. Germline V CDR1 and CDR2: MDHEN, SYDVKM. V lost 5 bases, J lost 0 bases, and 4 bases stayed unmatched. The CDR3 DNA follows: TGTGCCAGCAGTGAGACAGGGAGCTCCTACGAGCAGTACTTC. This sequence encodes CASSETGSSYEQYF. Supplemented by reference TRBV28 and TRBJ2-7, the full variable domain reads DVKVTQSSRYLVKRTGEKVFLECVQDMDHENMFWYRQDPGLGLRLIYFSYDVKMKEKGDIPEGYSVSREKKERFSLILESASTNQTSMYLCASSETGSSYEQYFGPGTRLTVT.

The V call is TRBV7-2, the J call TRBJ2-3; 11 bases line up with TRBD2. Germline V gene lookup returns CDR1 SGHTA and CDR2 FQGNSA. With 5 bases clipped from V and 0 bases from J, the junction kept 4 bases outside the gene matches. This CDR3 is 16 amino acids long. CDR3 sequence (DNA): TGTGCCAGCAGCCCCCGACTAGCGGGAAGCACAGATACGCAGTATTTT. Protein sequence: CASSPRLAGSTDTQYF.

The chain is built from TRBV6-5 and TRBJ2-2; 9 bases agree with TRBD1. After removal of 0 bases from V and 7 bases from J, the junction contained 3 bases not matched to a gene. This CDR3 has 15 residues. Germline CDR1 reads MNHEY; CDR2 reads SVGAGI. The CDR3 sequence: CASSYSNRGHGELFF. The CDR3 DNA reads as TGTGCCAGCAGTTACTCGAACAGGGGGCACGGGGAGCTGTTTTTT.

The CDR3 sequence is CASSLSGSSGYEQYF. CDR3 DNA sequence: TGTGCCAGCAGTCTCAGCGGGAGCTCTGGGTACGAGCAGTACTTC. The J gene is TRBJ2-7, the V gene TRBV27; TRBD2 matches at 8 bases. Germline CDR1 and CDR2: MNHEY and SMNVEV (reference sequence). This CDR3 spans 15 amino acids. After removal of 5 bases from V and 4 bases from J, the junction contained 10 bases not matched to a gene.